These 20 T cell receptor beta chains were all obtained from the same sample, sequenced in a study of CD8 T cells in Susac syndrome. RNA in amounts of about 0.5 to 1 ug was reverse transcribed with random hexamers. TCRdb reprocessed the immunoSEQ multiplex PCR reads via MiXCR and lists one record per CDR3 protein. The sample comprises about 430,000 distinct CDR3 sequences, 85% of which are singletons, and about 0.12% rests with the top ten. The material sequenced was CD8+ T cells from PBMCs. These receptors originate from a human donor with multiple sclerosis.

V gene TRBV4-1 combines with J gene TRBJ2-3, with a possible D match to TRBD1 (6 bases). This CDR3 contains 14 residues. V was trimmed by 1 base and J by 4 bases, leaving 9 bases between them. Germline V gene sequence: CDR1 MGHRA, CDR2 YSYEKL. The CDR3 reads CASSQVQGPDTQYF. In DNA, the CDR3 is TGCGCCAGCAGCCAAGTACAGGGTCCAGATACGCAGTATTTT.

The chain's CDR3 is CASSLGERSDTEAFF. The CDR3, as DNA: TGCGCCAGCAGCCTCGGGGAGAGGTCCGACACTGAAGCTTTCTTT. The V call is TRBV4-1, the J call TRBJ1-1, with D uncertain. Trimming pared 4 bases from V and 3 bases from J, leaving 15 bases between. Germline values: CDR1 MGHRA, CDR2 YSYEKL. This CDR3 spans 15 amino acids.

This sequence joins TRBV14 and TRBJ2-2; no clear D gene. Germline V gives CDR1 SGHDN, CDR2 FVKESK. The CDR3 has 17 residues. The V and J ends lost 0 bases and 4 bases respectively, with 15 bases between them. The CDR3 bases are TGTGCCAGCAGCCAAGATCGGTACGCTAAGGGCACCGGGGAGCTGTTTTTT. It is translated as CASSQDRYAKGTGELFF.

This chain's CDR3 is CASGLAGSSGTDTQYF. CDR3 in DNA: TGTGCCAGCGGACTAGCGGGAAGTAGTGGCACAGATACGCAGTATTTT. J is TRBJ2-3 and V is TRBV6-1; the match to TRBD2 covers 12 bases. Germline values: CDR1 MNHNS, CDR2 SASEGT. Unmatched junction bases numbered 7, after V lost 8 bases and J lost 1 base. CDR3 length equals 16 residues.

For this clonotype: The germline gene is not matched at one end of the junction; a read error may be the cause. The CDR3 region has the DNA TGTGCCAGCAGCAATGACCAACGGTGGGAGTTCTTC. Translating gives CASSNDQRWEFF. V gene TRBV7-9 combines with J gene TRBJ2-5; weak D call: TRBD2 (5 bases). Germline assignment: CDR1 SEHNR and CDR2 FQNEAQ (reference sequence). The length of the CDR3 is 12 residues.

The chain couples TRBV6-5 to TRBJ2-5; TRBD1 agrees at 7 bases. Trimming cost V 4 bases and J 5 bases; bases outside gene matches: 13. The CDR3 totals 16 residues. Germline values: CDR1 MNHEY, CDR2 SVGAGI. The CDR3 here is CASSSKFTGERETQYF. CDR3 nucleotide sequence: TGTGCCAGCAGTTCCAAATTCACAGGGGAGAGGGAGACCCAGTACTTC.

This clonotype has just one count. CDR3 nucleotides: TGTGCCAGCAGTTACTTAGGACGGGGCCCACACGAGCAGTACTTC. This encodes CASSYLGRGPHEQYF. This chain uses TRBV6-5 with TRBJ2-7; D might be TRBD1 or TRBD2, each matching 5 bases. The V gene's germline CDR1 is MNHEY and CDR2 SVGAGI. The CDR3 consists of 15 residues. V was pared by 1 base and J by 5 bases, with 15 bases between.

V usage is TRBV4-1 and J usage is TRBJ1-4, with D possibly matching TRBD1 (6 bases). Trimming removed 6 bases from V and 0 bases from J, with 14 bases in between. The CDR3 is 16 residues long. The germline V gene encodes CDR1 MGHRA and CDR2 YSYEKL. The CDR3 nucleotides are TGCGCCAGCAGATTGACAGGTGTAACAACTAATGAAAAACTGTTTTTT. Its translation: CASRLTGVTTNEKLFF.

The chain recombines TRBV7-6 with TRBJ2-1; 11 positions match TRBD2. This CDR3 contains 15 residues. Germline CDR1 reads SGHVS; CDR2 reads FNYEAQ. The trim removed 4 bases at V and 7 bases at J, leaving 6 bases unmatched. CDR3 protein: CASSSPGLADNEQFF. CDR3 in DNA: TGTGCCAGCAGCTCTCCGGGACTAGCGGATAATGAGCAGTTCTTC.

V usage is TRBV6-6 and J usage is TRBJ2-7; D may be TRBD1 or TRBD2 (5 bases each). Germline V gene lookup returns CDR1 MNHNY and CDR2 SVGAGI (reference sequence). V was shortened by 5 bases and J by 5 bases, with 22 bases between the two germline ends. The length of the CDR3 is 16 residues. The CDR3, as DNA: TGTGCCAGCAGTAAACTCGCGGCAGGGAGCAGGGACGAGCAGTACTTC. This gives the protein CASSKLAAGSRDEQYF.

V gene TRBV6-5 combines with J gene TRBJ1-1; weak D call: TRBD1 (6 bases). The CDR3 contains 14 residues. Trimming took off 4 bases at V and 3 bases at J, with 12 bases between the two ends. Germline V gene data show CDR1 as MNHEY and CDR2 as SVGAGI. CDR3 sequence (DNA): TGTGCCAGCAGTTCAGGGGAGGAGGACACTGAAGCTTTCTTT. Protein sequence: CASSSGEEDTEAFF.

V gene TRBV9 combines with J gene TRBJ2-1; 10 bases match TRBD2. J was trimmed by 5 bases and V by 4 bases; bases with no gene match: 6. The CDR3 is 15 amino acids. Germline V gene lookup returns CDR1 SGDLS and CDR2 YYNGEE. The CDR3 is CASSFISGGNNEQFF. Here the CDR3 DNA reads TGTGCCAGCAGCTTTATTAGCGGGGGGAACAATGAGCAGTTCTTC.

The chain has TRBV6-1 and TRBJ2-7; no reliable D call. The CDR3 covers 15 residues. Germline-derived CDR1 and CDR2 are MNHNS and SASEGT. V was cut by 8 bases and J by 2 bases, with 19 bases left in between. CDR3 residues: CASSLRAQTPYEQYF. The CDR3 nucleotides are TGTGCCAGCTCCCTAAGGGCGCAGACCCCCTACGAGCAGTACTTC.

To note about this clonotype: At one of its ends the junction is not consistent with the germline gene, which may arise from a read error. The V call is TRBV4-1, the J call TRBJ1-1; D might be TRBD1 (5 bases). CDR1 MGHRA and CDR2 YSYEKL come from the germline V gene. CDR3 length equals 13 residues. Here the CDR3 DNA reads TGTGCCAGCAGTCACCAGGGAAACACTGAAGCTTTCTTT. Residues: CASSHQGNTEAFF.

This CDR3 reads CASSPDGLAGETQYF. CDR3 bases: TGTGCCAGCTCACCGGACGGACTAGCGGGAGAGACCCAGTACTTC. The J gene is TRBJ2-5, the V gene TRBV18; the match to TRBD2 covers 11 bases. The CDR3 runs to 15 residues. J lost 4 bases, V lost 3 bases, and 4 bases had no gene match. Germline CDR1 is KGHSH and CDR2 is LQKENI.

The chain couples TRBV7-9 to TRBJ1-2; D is unresolved. The CDR3 covers 14 residues. V lost 2 bases and J lost 1, with 8 bases in between. Germline V lookup: CDR1 SEHNR, CDR2 FQNEAQ (reference sequence). The CDR3 DNA sequence: TGTGCCAGCAGCTTATACGAGGTTAACTATGGCTACACCTTC. This encodes CASSLYEVNYGYTF.

The chain is built from TRBV3-1 and TRBJ2-7; no firm D call. V gave up 4 bases and J gave up 0 bases, with 13 bases separating them. Germline V CDR1 and CDR2: LGHDT, YNNKEL (reference sequence). There are 15 residues in the CDR3. CDR3 in DNA: TGTGCCAGCAGCCCACCGAACGGCCCCTCCTACGAGCAGTACTTC. This encodes CASSPPNGPSYEQYF.

The chain joins TRBV30 to TRBJ2-1, with TRBD1 as a possible D gene (6 bases). The V gene's germline CDR1 is GTSNPN and CDR2 SVGIG (reference sequence). The CDR3 runs to 14 residues. Trimming removed 0 bases from V and 4 bases from J, with 10 bases in between. In DNA form, the CDR3 reads TGTGCCTGGAGTGTCGGGCAGGGGTACAATGAGCAGTTCTTC. Residues: CAWSVGQGYNEQFF.

This chain connects TRBV5-1 to TRBJ2-3; the D gene is possibly TRBD1 (6 bases). CDR3 length: 15 residues. Germline V gives CDR1 SGHRS, CDR2 YFSETQ. Trimming cost V 4 bases and J 2 bases, with 14 bases left between them. The CDR3 nucleotides read TGCGCCAGCAGCCAGGACAGAGTCTACACAGATACGCAGTATTTT. Protein sequence: CASSQDRVYTDTQYF.

The chain combines TRBV6-1 with TRBJ1-1; possible D gene TRBD1, 5 bases. Trimming left V 5 bases short and J 1 base short, with 11 bases between. The CDR3 consists of 14 residues. CDR1 and CDR2 from the germline V gene are MNHNS and SASEGT. Here the CDR3 reads CASSTGTSNTEAFF. CDR3 coding DNA: TGTGCCAGCAGTACAGGAACCTCGAACACTGAAGCTTTCTTT.